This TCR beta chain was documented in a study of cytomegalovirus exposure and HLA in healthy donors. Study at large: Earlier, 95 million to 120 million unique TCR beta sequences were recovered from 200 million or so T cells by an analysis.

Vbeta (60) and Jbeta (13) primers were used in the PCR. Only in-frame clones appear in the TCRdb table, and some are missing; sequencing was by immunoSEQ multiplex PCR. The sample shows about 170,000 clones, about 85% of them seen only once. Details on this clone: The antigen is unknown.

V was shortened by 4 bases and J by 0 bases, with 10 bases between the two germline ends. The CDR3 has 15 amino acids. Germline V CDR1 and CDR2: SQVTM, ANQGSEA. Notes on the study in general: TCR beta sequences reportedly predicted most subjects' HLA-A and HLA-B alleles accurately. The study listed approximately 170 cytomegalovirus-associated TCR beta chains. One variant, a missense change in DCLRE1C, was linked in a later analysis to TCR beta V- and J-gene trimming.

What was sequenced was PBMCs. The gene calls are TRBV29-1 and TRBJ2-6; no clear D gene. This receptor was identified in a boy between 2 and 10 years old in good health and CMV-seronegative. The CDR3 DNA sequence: TGCAGCGTTGCTTCCACGGGCTCTGGGGCCAACGTCCTGACTTTC. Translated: CSVASTGSGANVLTF. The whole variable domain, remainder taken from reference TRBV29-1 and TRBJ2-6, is SAVISQKPSRDICQRGTSLTIQCQVDSQVTMMFWYRQQPGQSLTLIATANQGSEATYESGFVIDKFPISRPNLTFSTLTVSNMSPEDSSIYLCSVASTGSGANVLTFGAGSRLTVL.